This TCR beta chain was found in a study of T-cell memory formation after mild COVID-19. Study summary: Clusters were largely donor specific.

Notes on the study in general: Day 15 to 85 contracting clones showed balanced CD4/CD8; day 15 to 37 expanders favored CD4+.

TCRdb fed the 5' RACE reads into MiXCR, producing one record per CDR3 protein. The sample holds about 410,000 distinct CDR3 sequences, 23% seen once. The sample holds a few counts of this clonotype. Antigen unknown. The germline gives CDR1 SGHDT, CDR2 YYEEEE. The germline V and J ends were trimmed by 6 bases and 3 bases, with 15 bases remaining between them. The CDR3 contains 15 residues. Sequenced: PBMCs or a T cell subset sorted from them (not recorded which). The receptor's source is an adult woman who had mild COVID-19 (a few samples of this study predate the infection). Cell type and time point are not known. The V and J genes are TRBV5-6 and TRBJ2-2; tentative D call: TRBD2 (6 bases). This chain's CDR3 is CASIRRGVYTGELFF. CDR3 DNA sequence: TGTGCCAGCATCCGTCGCGGGGTCTACACCGGGGAGCTGTTTTTT.